Here is one TCR beta chain with its context. The target of this receptor is not known. This entry is derived from a study of cytomegalovirus exposure and HLA in healthy donors listed by TCRdb under 2017. Broadly, across the study: An earlier analysis of approximately 600 of the donors reported 250 to 300 Gb of sequence data and roughly 110 million unique TCR beta sequences from 150 million to 200 million T cells. An early release that covered approximately 600 HLA-typed donors contained approximately 290 gigabases of sequencing data and about 93 million unique TCR sequences. Besides the first cohort of some 670 subjects, a separate validation cohort made up of roughly 120 different subjects was used. The later analysis used no new phenotypic data to find candidate immune exposures, relying instead on TCR beta sequences and their occurrence across donors. In a later analysis, previously published TCR beta repertoires from 600 to 850 donors were re-analyzed and high-resolution HLA genotyping was added so that TCR occurrence patterns could be studied. A later genetic analysis took genome-wide SNP genotypes for about 55% of the 666 donors and used that subset as a discovery cohort. Among about 360 genotyped donors of the cohort, an average of around 240,000 unique TCR beta nucleotide sequences were sequenced per donor, around 18% of them non-productive. The study aimed to test whether cataloging public T cell receptors could reveal signatures of past pathogen exposure. Using immunosequencing, the study profiled T cell repertoires from 666 subjects and related those repertoires to cytomegalovirus serostatus. The study combined high-throughput TCR immunosequencing, statistical association of individual TCRs with disease status, and machine learning to predict cytomegalovirus infection status. Donor age, sex, ethnicity and CMV serostatus were compiled alongside the repertoire data. Of the 300 to 500 genotyped donors, 70% to 90% were placed in the genetic ancestry cluster associated with self-reported Caucasian donors. The number of donors typed differed by locus, with roughly 620-640 for A, B, C, DRB1 and DQB1, around 520 for DQA1, 600 to 610 for DPA1, and 400 to 490 for DPB1. Roughly 5 DR-DQ haplotypes were treated as single units for association and clustering because of strong linkage in the cohort. All discovery cohort repertoires had been generated using a single sequencing platform. An earlier analysis of a few hundred of the donors applied high-throughput TCR beta sequencing to assess whether each TCR beta V gene segment acted as functional or pseudogenic. Class I and class II HLA loci were covered by the typing at four-digit resolution. Results and caveats for the whole study, not just this receptor: When HLA alleles, especially DR and DQ, strongly co-occurred, TCR associations were difficult to assign to individual alleles. This cohort had only TCR beta chains sequenced, and the lack of alpha or paired-chain data limited which features could be detected. In a later analysis, HLA-associated TCR beta chains were found to be more clonally expanded and to have lower generation probabilities than equally common non-associated chains. In a later analysis, most CMV-associated TCR beta chains were found to appear HLA-restricted, with HLA associations seemingly driven largely by CMV exposure. A later analysis found that TCR association rates varied across HLA loci, with DRB1 alleles showing the most associated TCRs and HLA-C alleles the fewest. Some IMGT-functional V segments, including TRBV6-2 and TRBV6-3, could not be told apart with the 87-base-pair reads, so those segments were excluded. Because HLA typing was unavailable for some donors at each locus, only the typed subset was used in association tests. According to a later analysis, parvovirus B19, influenza, CMV and Epstein-Barr virus appeared linked to several top co-occurrence clusters. A total of around 150 TCR beta chains were listed by the study as associated with cytomegalovirus. A further reported finding was that TCR beta sequences accurately predicted the HLA-A and HLA-B alleles for most subjects in the first cohort. Broadly in line with IMGT annotations, most TCR beta V segments showed up in productive rearrangements about 87% or about 30% of the time in an earlier analysis of around 550 of the donors. Sequencing depth was assumed to be roughly uniform across donors in the presence/absence analyses, though that assumption may not hold. The sequencing pipeline was judged likely to have produced a cluster of highly shared sequence variants as a technical artifact. An association between a missense DCLRE1C variant and V-gene and J-gene trimming of TCR beta chains was found in a later genetic analysis and replicated in an independent cohort. In a later analysis, some 18,000 TCR beta sequences were associated with specific HLA alleles at a false discovery rate of 0.05. The earlier analysis of some 560 of the donors excluded over 15 rarely observed V segments, including chromosome 9 orphons, because counts were too low. The only immune exposure information available for the cohort was CMV serostatus. Correlated functional status among segregating V segments might be attributable to linkage disequilibrium, but an unknown experimental factor could not be ruled out. Across donors, most TCR sequences were observed very rarely, whereas some public TCRs were present in many individuals. In vitro tests confirmed that a few of the cytomegalovirus-associated TCR beta chains recognize cytomegalovirus antigens. It was suggested by the authors that the approach could potentially be generalized to other disease states and immunological phenotypes. The classifier was reported to diagnose cytomegalovirus status with high specificity and sensitivity in both the original cohort and the validation cohort. In a later genetic analysis, fewer N-insertions in productive TCRs were reported among donors in an Asian-associated ancestry cluster than the approximately 670-donor mean.

CDR1 and CDR2 (MNHEY, SMNVEV) derive from the germline V gene (reference sequence). The germline V end is reduced by 0 bases and the J end by 4 bases; junction bases left unmatched: 3. From cysteine to phenylalanine, the CDR3 is 15 amino acids long. The read is trimmed to its CDR3 DNA, 45 bases read in frame from base 1. The library was made by the immunoSEQ multiplex PCR assay. The multiplex PCR relied on a mix of 60 forward primers for TCR Vbeta segments and 13 reverse primers for TCR Jbeta segments. The CDR3 region of rearranged TCR beta genes was amplified from genomic DNA with a multiplex PCR assay. The Illumina HiSeq System was used to sequence the amplified TCR beta libraries as 87-base-pair reads. The authors' analysis ran thus. In a later analysis, some 80 million unique TCR beta chains were counted across the 500 to 700 repertoires, and about 10 million of these chains were shared by at least two donors. Raw reads were error-corrected and collapsed into unique sequences by a nearest-neighbor algorithm in which closely related sequences were merged to remove PCR and sequencing errors. V, D and J gene segments were assigned by aligning CDR3 sequences to IMGT reference sequences. For a sequence to be retained, at least a six-nucleotide match to both a V gene segment and a J gene segment was required. Rearrangements were called productive when the CDR3 lacked stop codons and stayed in frame with V and J; all others were non-productive. Following IMGT convention, CDR3 was defined as the stretch from the second conserved V-encoded cysteine to the conserved J-encoded phenylalanine. The earlier analysis of roughly 590 of the donors excluded any sequence lacking an unambiguous match to a single V gene segment. In an earlier analysis of several hundred of the donors, V segments were called functional above 56.7% productive rearrangements and were called segregating when the between-donor standard deviation exceeded 5%. A statistical classification framework was built to diagnose cytomegalovirus status from the catalog of TCR beta chain sequences. A later analysis assigned V and J genes by comparing TCR nucleotide sequences with IMGT/GENE-DB human TR gene sequences. Using the TCRdist pipeline, a later analysis assigned CDR3 sequences along with most-parsimonious VDJ recombination scenarios. A later analysis defined each TCR beta chain by its CDR3 amino acid sequence plus V-gene family, and excluded reads lacking a unique V-gene family. A later analysis removed roughly 590 highly shared, low-generation-probability nucleotide sequences to deal with suspected cross-contamination and a sequencing artifact. In a later analysis, a clonal expansion index was calculated for each public chain from normalized within-repertoire ranks of inferred template counts. In a later analysis, generation probabilities were computed with a VDJ recombination model fitted to out-of-frame rearrangements, and the resulting probabilities were checked against IGoR. In a later analysis, hypergeometric tests were used to score TCR-TCR, TCR-HLA and TCR-CMV co-occurrence, with a repertoire-size bias correction applied to TCR pairs. To estimate false discovery rates, a later analysis permuted the HLA or CMV assignments 20 times. A later analysis grouped co-occurring TCRs with DBSCAN, adding TCRdist sequence similarity when clustering within HLA-allele-positive subsets. Repertoires with fewer than 30,000 or more than 120,000 public chains were left out of co-occurrence clustering, as were a few repertoires with anomalous nucleotide sharing. The table comes from immuneACCESS by way of TCRdb, which keeps in-frame sequences with V and J called. Part of the clones is missing from these tables; in studies checked, under half for an unresolved V gene and the rest for unknown reasons. The DNA gave D and trimming, while V, J and clone size come from that table. This sample's table contains about 210,000 clones. The top ten constitute about 1% of the sample.

The cohort comprised some 700 healthy bone marrow donors. Cohort members were all nominally healthy when sampled, although unrecorded immune exposures were likely present. The donor was CMV seropositive and was included in the group of 289 seropositive cohort members. Every donor gave a peripheral blood sample, and the peripheral blood mononuclear cells from that sample were used for TCR beta sequencing. Genomic DNA was extracted from the blood cell samples with the Qiagen DNeasy Blood Extraction Kit. The TCR sequence derives from a woman aged 25 to 39 in good health and CMV-seropositive. The sequencing input was PBMCs. The chain joins TRBV27 to TRBJ1-2; 9 of the junction bases match TRBD1. The base sequence is TGTGCCAGCAGTTTATCCTTGACAGGGGGCTATGGCTACACCTTC. Translated, it gives CASSLSLTGGYGYTF.